This TCR beta chain was recovered during a study of PD-L1 blockade in urothelial cancer. Libraries were prepared by immunoSEQ multiplex PCR; TCRdb keeps only in-frame clonotypes and omits some of them. Counted here are more than 80,000 clones, about 81% occurring once; the ten biggest clones make up 9.5%. CDR1 and CDR2 from the germline V gene are SGHRS and YFSETQ. The trim removed 4 bases at V and 0 bases at J, leaving 6 bases unmatched. The length of the CDR3 is 16 residues. This clonotype was sampled from a man between 65 and 85 years old with urothelial cancer. The gene calls are TRBV5-1 and TRBJ2-7, with TRBD2 matching over 11 bases. Sequencing used PBMCs, obtained around atezolizumab (anti-PD-L1) treatment. CDR3 protein: CASSMGLAASSYEQYF. As DNA, the CDR3 is TGCGCCAGCAGCATGGGACTAGCGGCAAGCTCCTACGAGCAGTACTTC.